What follows are 6 T cell receptor beta chains derived from one specimen sequenced in a study of Ad26.COV2.S vaccination and SARS-CoV-2 variants. Treatment indicated: about 20 received Ad26.COV2.S at low or high dose, single or two shots; five or six received placebo; per-sample allocation not given. The study sampled participants on day 63 after the first vaccine or placebo injection. Profiled with immunoSEQ multiplex PCR; TCRdb holds only in-frame clones, not every one. The table has 440,000 or so clones, around 93% seen once. The specimen comprised peripheral blood, sampled in a trial of Ad26.COV2.S vaccine versus placebo. The receptors stem from a person between 18 and 59 years old who received the Ad26.COV2.S COVID-19 vaccine or a placebo.

The chain carries TRBV2 and TRBJ2-3, with D possibly being TRBD1 (5 bases). The ends were cut back, 9 bases at V and 0 bases at J, with 19 bases in the middle. Germline-derived CDR1 and CDR2 are SNHLY and FYNNEI. CDR3 size: 16 residues. The CDR3 bases are TGTGCCAGACCCAAAACCGGACAACATAGCACAGATACGCAGTATTTT. This sequence encodes CARPKTGQHSTDTQYF.

The CDR3 reads CASSHAGSYEQYF. CDR3 DNA: TGTGCCAGTAGTCACGCAGGGTCCTACGAGCAGTACTTC. The J gene is TRBJ2-7, the V gene TRBV19; possible D gene TRBD1, 5 bases. The CDR3 is 13 amino acids. The germline V and J ends were trimmed by 5 bases and 1 base, with 9 bases remaining between them. Germline assignment: CDR1 LNHDA and CDR2 SQIVND (reference sequence). The full variable domain, completed using reference TRBV19 and TRBJ2-7, is DGGITQSPKYLFRKEGQNVTLSCEQNLNHDAMYWYRQDPGQGLRLIYYSQIVNDFQKGDIAEGYSVSREKKESFPLTVTSAQKNPTAFYLCASSHAGSYEQYFGPGTRLTVT.

The genes are TRBV19 and TRBJ1-3; 7 bases align to TRBD1. The CDR3 contains 15 residues. With 7 bases clipped from V and 0 bases from J, the junction kept 6 bases outside the gene matches. CDR1 and CDR2 from the germline V gene are LNHDA and SQIVND (reference sequence). The CDR3, as DNA: TGTGCCAGTACCAAGGACAGGAACTCTGGAAACACCATATATTTT. Translated: CASTKDRNSGNTIYF.

This clone occurred a few times. The chain links TRBV6-6 to TRBJ1-2; D may be TRBD1 (5 bases). This CDR3 region has 12 residues. In germline, CDR1 is MNHNY, CDR2 SVGAGI (reference sequence). V lost 8 bases and J 5 bases, leaving 12 bases between the germline ends. CDR3 region: CASGRGGYGYTF. CDR3 in DNA: TGTGCCAGCGGACGCGGGGGTTATGGCTACACCTTC.

This clone has only a few counts. V gene TRBV28 combines with J gene TRBJ1-2, with D tentatively TRBD1 (6 bases). The CDR3 runs 16 residues. Deletions cut 11 bases from V and 0 bases from J, with 22 bases between. Per germline, CDR1 MDHEN and CDR2 SYDVKM. CDR3 sequence reads: CAGCPMKGGANYGYTF. The CDR3, as DNA: TGTGCCGGGTGCCCCATGAAGGGGGGTGCTAACTATGGCTACACCTTC.

In nucleotides, the CDR3 is TGTGCCAGCAGTTACAGGGCGGTGGGCAATCAGCCCCAGCATTTT. Translation gives CASSYRAVGNQPQHF. The chain employs TRBV2 and TRBJ1-5; D is possibly TRBD1 (6 bases). V was trimmed by 5 bases and J by 2 bases, leaving 13 bases between them. Germline V gene lookup returns CDR1 SNHLY and CDR2 FYNNEI. The CDR3 sequence is 15 residues long.